Included here is one T cell receptor (beta chain) sequence, with context. This specimen comes from a study of control samples from healthy donors and cancer patients. Looked up from germline, CDR1 is LGHNA and CDR2 is YSLEER. The germline V and J ends were trimmed by 0 bases and 7 bases, with 13 bases remaining between them. There are 15 residues in the CDR3. Assay used: immunoSEQ multiplex PCR; TCRdb lists only in-frame clones, some missing. The sample lists tens of thousands of clones, more than 70% occurring once. The chain has TRBV4-3 and TRBJ2-1; the D gene could be TRBD1 or TRBD2 (6 bases each). The sequence was collected from a man between 45 and 60 years old in good health. Sequencing was done on a sample of blood. This CDR3 is CASSQEGQGRNEQFF. The CDR3 nucleotides are TGCGCCAGCAGCCAAGAAGGGCAGGGGAGGAATGAGCAGTTCTTC.